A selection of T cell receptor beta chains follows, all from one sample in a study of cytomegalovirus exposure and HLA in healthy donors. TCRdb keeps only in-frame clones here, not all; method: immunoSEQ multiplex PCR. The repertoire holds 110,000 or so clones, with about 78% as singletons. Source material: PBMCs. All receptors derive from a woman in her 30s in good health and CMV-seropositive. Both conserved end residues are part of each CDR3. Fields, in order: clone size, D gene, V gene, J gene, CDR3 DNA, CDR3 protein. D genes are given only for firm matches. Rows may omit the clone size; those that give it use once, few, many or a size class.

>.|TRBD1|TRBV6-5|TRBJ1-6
TGTGCCAGCAGTAGGGACAGGGGTTCACCCCTCCACTTT
CASSRDRGSPLHF
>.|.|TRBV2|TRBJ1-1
TGTGCCAGCAGGCTCGGACAAGCGAACACTGAAGCTTTCTTT
CASRLGQANTEAFF
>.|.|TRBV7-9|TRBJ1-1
TGTGCCAGCAGCTTAGCCCTCCAGGGCACTGAAGCTTTCTTT
CASSLALQGTEAFF
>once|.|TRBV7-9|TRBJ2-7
TGTGCCAGCAGCCGGGGGGCTACTAACGAGCAGTACTTC
CASSRGATNEQYF
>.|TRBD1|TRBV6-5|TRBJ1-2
TGTGCCAGCAGTTACTCGGACAGGGATTATGGCTACACCTTC
CASSYSDRDYGYTF
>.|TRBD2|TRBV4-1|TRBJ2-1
TGCGCCAGCAGCCGCTTTCTCGCTAGCGGGGGGCTCAACAATGAGCAGTTCTTC
CASSRFLASGGLNNEQFF
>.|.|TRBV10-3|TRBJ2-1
TGTGCCATCAGTGAGGTAGACAGGAGTTCCTACAATGAGCAGTTCTTC
CAISEVDRSSYNEQFF
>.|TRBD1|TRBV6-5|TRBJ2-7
TGTGCCAGCAGCCCAGGGGGCGAGCAGTACTTC
CASSPGGEQYF
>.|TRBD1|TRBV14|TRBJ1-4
TGTGCCAGCAGCTCGAGGCCCAGGGGGCCTGAAAAACTGTTTTTT
CASSSRPRGPEKLFF
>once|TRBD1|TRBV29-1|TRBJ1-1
TGCAGCGTTGGCAGGGGGTCGAACACTGAAGCTTTCTTT
CSVGRGSNTEAFF
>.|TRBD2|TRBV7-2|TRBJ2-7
TGTGCCAGCAGCCGAAGACTAGCGGGGGCCTACGAGCAGTACTTC
CASSRRLAGAYEQYF
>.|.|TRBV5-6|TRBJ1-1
TGTGCCAGCAGCCCCCCCTACTTGAACACTGAAGCTTTCTTT
CASSPPYLNTEAFF
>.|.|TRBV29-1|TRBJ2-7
TGCAGCGTTGGTACGCCGAGCTCCTACGAGCAGTACTTC
CSVGTPSSYEQYF
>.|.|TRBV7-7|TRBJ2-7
TGTGCTAGCAGCTTAGGTCAGGCGCAATACGACGAGCAGTACTTC
CASSLGQAQYDEQYF
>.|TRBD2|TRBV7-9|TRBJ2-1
TGTGCCAGCAGTTCCCTACTAGCGGGAGCGACGAGGGCCTACAATGAGCAGTTCTTC
CASSSLLAGATRAYNEQFF
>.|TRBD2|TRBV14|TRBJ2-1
TGTGCCAGCAGCCAAGGGACTAGCGGGGGGTACAATGAGCAGTTCTTC
CASSQGTSGGYNEQFF
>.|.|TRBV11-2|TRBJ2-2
TGTGCCAGCAGCTCCCAATCGAGAGTCTACACCGGGGAGCTGTTTTTT
CASSSQSRVYTGELFF
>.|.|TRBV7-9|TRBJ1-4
TGTGCCAGCAGCCCGACAGTTACTAATGAAAAACTGTTTTTT
CASSPTVTNEKLFF
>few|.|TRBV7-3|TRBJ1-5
TGTGCCAGTCCTCGGGATCATCGAAGGGAAGGTACTCAGCCCCAGCATTTT
CASPRDHRREGTQPQHF
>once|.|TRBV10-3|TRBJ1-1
TGTGCCATCAGTGAATCGGGGGTGGAAGCTTTCTTT
CAISESGVEAFF
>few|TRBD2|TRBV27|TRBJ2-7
TGTGCCAGCAGTTTAGGCGGGAGGGCCTCCTACGAGCAGTACTTC
CASSLGGRASYEQYF
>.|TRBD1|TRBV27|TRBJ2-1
TGTGCCAGCAGTTCCTTACAGGGGGATGAGCAGTTCTTC
CASSSLQGDEQFF
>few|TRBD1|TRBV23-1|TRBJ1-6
TGCGCCAGCAGTTTAGGGACAGGGAGGAAATCACCCCTCCACTTT
CASSLGTGRKSPLHF
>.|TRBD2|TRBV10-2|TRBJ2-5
TGCGCCAGCAATGAACTAGCGGGAGGGAGCCTCCAAGAGACCCAGTACTTC
CASNELAGGSLQETQYF
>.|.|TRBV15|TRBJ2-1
TGTGCCACCAGCGCAACGGACAGCCCCTTATACAATGAGCAGTTCTTC
CATSATDSPLYNEQFF